These 18 T cell receptor beta chains originate from one sample sequenced in a study of T cell responses to AZD1222 COVID-19 vaccine. Profiling relied on immunoSEQ multiplex PCR, and the TCRdb table lists in-frame clones only, not all of them. The table lists more than 110,000 clones, around 88% of them singletons, with roughly 3% in the top ten. This specimen consisted of peripheral blood, obtained on day 0 of AZD1222 vaccination. These receptor sequences come from an adult in good health.

The CDR3 loop reads CASSQVVGLSYNEQFF. In nucleotides, the CDR3 is TGTGCCAGCAGCCAGGTAGTAGGTTTGTCCTACAATGAGCAGTTCTTC. This rearrangement joins TRBV3-1 (or the pseudogene TRBV3-2) to TRBJ2-1; D remains unclear. V was trimmed by 3 bases and J by 1 base, leaving 13 bases between them. Germline loops: CDR1 LGHDT, CDR2 YNNKEL (reference sequence). The CDR3 is 16 residues long.

In this sample, this clone turned up a few times. The chain employs TRBV7-2 and TRBJ2-1; a possible D gene is TRBD2 (6 bases). CDR3 length: 15 amino acids. The ends were cut back, 1 base at V and 3 bases at J, with 10 bases in the middle. CDR1 SGHTA and CDR2 FQGNSA come from the germline V gene. CDR3 coding DNA: TGTGCCAGCAGCTTAGTACCCGGGAGCTACAATGAGCAGTTCTTC. This codes for CASSLVPGSYNEQFF.

The chain recombines TRBV19 with TRBJ2-1, with 15 positions matching TRBD2. The CDR3 length is 17 residues. V lost 3 bases and J lost 5; bases outside the gene matches: 5. CDR1 and CDR2 from the germline V gene are LNHDA and SQIVND (reference sequence). DNA for the CDR3: TGTGCCAGTAGTATGGGACTAGCGGGAGGATTAGACAATGAGCAGTTCTTC. Encoded protein: CASSMGLAGGLDNEQFF.

This chain links TRBV10-3 with TRBJ1-2; no clear D. V was trimmed by 4 bases and J by 4 bases, leaving 25 bases between them. The CDR3 has 18 amino acids. The germline gives CDR1 ENHRY, CDR2 SYGVKD. The CDR3 spells CAISGTLRWAESSYGYTF. The CDR3 DNA is TGTGCCATCAGTGGAACCCTAAGATGGGCAGAGTCCTCCTATGGCTACACCTTC.

This chain joins TRBV6-6 and TRBJ2-5, with D possibly matching TRBD2 (6 bases). Germline loops: CDR1 MNHNY, CDR2 SVGAGI (reference sequence). The CDR3 contains 15 residues. V was trimmed by 2 bases and J by 2 bases, leaving 12 bases between them. DNA of the CDR3: TGTGCCAGCAGTTACGCTAGCGCTCCGCAAGAGACCCAGTACTTC. It specifies CASSYASAPQETQYF.

The table lists this clone with a count of one. The V gene is TRBV27, the J gene TRBJ1-1; D unclear. V was trimmed by 7 bases and J by 8 bases, leaving 23 bases between them. Germline V CDR1 and CDR2: MNHEY, SMNVEV (reference sequence). This CDR3 has 15 residues. CDR3 sequence (DNA): TGTGCCAGCAATACGCGGGCCCTAATCCCTAGGGAAGCTTTCTTT. Protein: CASNTRALIPREAFF.

This sequence joins TRBV11-2 and TRBJ2-1, with D unclear. The germline V and J ends were trimmed by 2 bases and 9 bases, with 11 bases remaining between them. The CDR3 runs to 13 residues. From germline, CDR1 is SGHAT and CDR2 FQNNGV. CDR3 nucleotide sequence: TGTGCCAGCAGCTTATTTCCACTTAGTGAGCAGTTCTTC. It is translated as CASSLFPLSEQFF.

V usage is TRBV4-3 and J usage is TRBJ1-1; weak D call: TRBD1 (6 bases). Germline assignment: CDR1 LGHNA and CDR2 YSLEER. V lost 0 bases to trimming and J lost 7 bases, with 18 bases between them. The CDR3 is made up of 16 amino acids. CDR3: CASSQDLARGLHEAFF. CDR3 DNA sequence: TGCGCCAGCAGCCAAGATCTTGCCAGGGGTCTGCATGAAGCTTTCTTT.

The chain recombines TRBV30 with TRBJ2-7; TRBD2 matches 12 bases. The germline gives CDR1 GTSNPN, CDR2 SVGIG (reference sequence). With V trimmed by 4 bases and J by 7 bases, 8 bases remained unmatched. This CDR3 region has 14 residues. The DNA of the CDR3 is TGTGCCTGGAATAGACTAGCGGGAGTGGGGGAGCAGTACTTC. Protein product: CAWNRLAGVGEQYF.

The CDR3 DNA follows: TGCGCCAGCAGCCAAGATGGCACTTCTAACTATGGCTACACCTTC. Amino acids: CASSQDGTSNYGYTF. V usage is TRBV4-3 and J usage is TRBJ1-2; D is undetermined. Looked up from germline, CDR1 is LGHNA and CDR2 is YSLEER. Trimming left V 0 bases short and J 0 bases short, with 8 bases between. The length of the CDR3 is 15 residues.

This chain uses TRBV29-1 with TRBJ1-1; no clear D. Trimming pared 5 bases from V and 2 bases from J, leaving 9 bases between. The CDR3 runs to 12 residues. The V gene's germline CDR1 is SQVTM and CDR2 ANQGSEA. CDR3 sequence reads: CSVHPGNTEAFF. The CDR3 bases are TGCAGCGTTCATCCAGGTAACACTGAAGCTTTCTTT.

This chain uses TRBV19 with TRBJ1-5; D call uncertain. This CDR3 has 14 residues. Between the trimmed V and J ends, which lost 3 bases and 0 bases, there was a span of 6 bases. Germline V gives CDR1 LNHDA, CDR2 SQIVND (reference sequence). This chain's CDR3 is CASSITDSNQPQHF. CDR3 DNA: TGTGCCAGTAGTATTACGGATAGCAATCAGCCCCAGCATTTT.

This sequence joins TRBV2 and TRBJ2-5; 8 bases line up with TRBD1. Germline CDR1 SNHLY, CDR2 FYNNEI. With 6 bases clipped from V and 5 bases from J, the junction kept 8 bases outside the gene matches. CDR3 length: 14 residues. CDR3 loop: CASSPPTGVETQYF. The CDR3 coding sequence is TGTGCCAGCAGCCCCCCGACAGGGGTCGAGACCCAGTACTTC.

CDR3 protein: CAWSAPGGWDTEAFF. DNA of the CDR3: TGTGCCTGGAGTGCTCCGGGCGGGTGGGACACTGAAGCTTTCTTT. The V and J genes are TRBV30 and TRBJ1-1; no reliable D call. Deletions cut 1 base from V and 3 bases from J, with 15 bases between. CDR1 and CDR2 (germline): GTSNPN, SVGIG (reference sequence). The CDR3 has 15 amino acids.

This rearrangement joins TRBV7-2 to TRBJ1-2, with a possible D match to TRBD1 (5 bases). Trimming pared 0 bases from V and 5 bases from J, leaving 10 bases between. Per the germline V gene, CDR1 is SGHTA and CDR2 is FQGNSA. CDR3 length: 14 amino acids. The CDR3: CASSLAGAGYGYTF. The CDR3, as DNA: TGTGCCAGCAGCTTAGCAGGGGCAGGGTATGGCTACACCTTC. Drawing the rest from reference TRBV7-2 and TRBJ1-2, the complete variable domain is GAGVSQSPSNKVTEKGKDVELRCDPISGHTALYWYRQSLGQGLEFLIYFQGNSAPDKSGLPSDRFSAERTGGSVSTLTIQRTQQEDSAVYLCASSLAGAGYGYTFGSGTRLTVV.

This clone was recorded only once. J is TRBJ2-7 and V is TRBV7-9, with D possibly TRBD2 on 5 matching bases. Trimming pared 5 bases from V and 4 bases from J, leaving 9 bases between. CDR1 SEHNR and CDR2 FQNEAQ come from the germline V gene (reference sequence). This CDR3 contains 12 residues. The CDR3 sequence: CASSQTKYEQYF. CDR3 nucleotide sequence: TGTGCCAGCAGCCAGACTAAGTACGAGCAGTACTTC.

This chain joins TRBV3-1 (or the pseudogene TRBV3-2) and TRBJ1-6; D not resolved. Trimming removed 5 bases from V and 18 bases from J, with 17 bases in between. The CDR3 loop spans 12 amino acids. Per germline, CDR1 LGHDT and CDR2 YNNKEL (reference sequence). This CDR3 is CASSRGGWPAHF. Written as DNA, the CDR3 is TGTGCCAGCAGCAGAGGCGGTTGGCCCGCCCACTTT.

The chain employs TRBV10-3 and TRBJ1-5; D is possibly TRBD1 (5 bases). The CDR3 sequence is 17 residues long. Trimming took 4 bases from V and 2 from J, leaving 18 bases between them. The V gene's germline CDR1 is ENHRY and CDR2 SYGVKD. Here the CDR3 DNA reads TGTGCCATCAGTGCGGGACCCTTAAAATGGGGCAATCAGCCCCAGCATTTT. It is translated as CAISAGPLKWGNQPQHF.